Listed below are T cell receptor beta chains from one sample, sequenced in a study of cytomegalovirus exposure and HLA in healthy donors. Produced via immunoSEQ multiplex PCR; TCRdb's table is partial and in-frame only. The profile covers 150,000 to 180,000 clones, with approximately 79% appearing a single time and 6.5% to 7.5% taken by the ten largest. The material sequenced was PBMCs. The receptors shown here come from a woman in her 50s in good health and CMV-seropositive. CDR3s include the opening cysteine and the closing phenylalanine or tryptophan. The order of the fields is J gene, V gene, CDR3 protein.

J: TRBJ2-7
V: TRBV5-8
CDR3: CASSPDYEQYF

J: TRBJ2-7
V: TRBV5-4
CDR3: CASSLELSSYEQYF

J: TRBJ2-5
V: TRBV2
CDR3: CASSRDSRPGKTQYF

J: TRBJ2-1
V: TRBV28
CDR3: CASSSRDLLHEQFF

J: TRBJ1-1
V: TRBV4-2
CDR3: CASSQAINTEAFF

J: TRBJ1-6
V: TRBV7-9
CDR3: CASSRGGAAHSPLHF

J: TRBJ1-6
V: TRBV19
CDR3: CASSIGGDSPLHF

J: TRBJ2-7
V: TRBV5-4
CDR3: CASSTQQGAFLEQYF

J: TRBJ1-2
V: TRBV7-2
CDR3: CASSYQDRGHGYTF

J: TRBJ2-7
V: TRBV7-2
CDR3: CASSRDRGRVEQYF

J: TRBJ2-7
V: TRBV10-3
CDR3: CAISRTGGYEQYF

J: TRBJ2-1
V: TRBV5-1
CDR3: CASSLLAGGNEQFF

J: TRBJ2-2
V: TRBV5-4
CDR3: CASSYNTGFPSLGELFF

J: TRBJ1-2
V: TRBV6-6
CDR3: CASSYGGDYGYTF

J: TRBJ2-5
V: TRBV7-2
CDR3: CASSSKETQYF

J: TRBJ1-5
V: TRBV25-1
CDR3: CASSEGGGENQPQHF